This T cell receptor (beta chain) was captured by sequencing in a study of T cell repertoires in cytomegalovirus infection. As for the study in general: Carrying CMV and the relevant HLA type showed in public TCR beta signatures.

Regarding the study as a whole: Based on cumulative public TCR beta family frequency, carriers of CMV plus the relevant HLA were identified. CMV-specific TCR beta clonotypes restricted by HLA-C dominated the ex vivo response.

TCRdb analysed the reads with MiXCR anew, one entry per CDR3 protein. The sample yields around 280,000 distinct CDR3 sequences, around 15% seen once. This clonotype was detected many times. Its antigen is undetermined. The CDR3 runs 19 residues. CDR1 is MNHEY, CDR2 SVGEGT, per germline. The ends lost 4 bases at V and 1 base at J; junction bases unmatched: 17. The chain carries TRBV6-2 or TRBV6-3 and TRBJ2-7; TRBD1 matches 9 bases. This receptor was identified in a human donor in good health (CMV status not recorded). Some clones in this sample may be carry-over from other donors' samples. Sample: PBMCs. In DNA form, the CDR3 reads TGTGCCAGCAGTTTCCCGGGGATTTTACAGGGGGCCAGTTCCTACGAGCAGTACTTC. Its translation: CASSFPGILQGASSYEQYF.